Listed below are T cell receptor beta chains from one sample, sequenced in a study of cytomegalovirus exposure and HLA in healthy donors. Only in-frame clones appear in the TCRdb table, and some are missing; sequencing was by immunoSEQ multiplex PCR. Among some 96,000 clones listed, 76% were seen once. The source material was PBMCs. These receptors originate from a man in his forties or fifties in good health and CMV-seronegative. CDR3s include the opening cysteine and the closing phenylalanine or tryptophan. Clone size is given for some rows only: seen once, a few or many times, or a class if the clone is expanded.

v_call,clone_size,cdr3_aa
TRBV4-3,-,CASSQTVGGGSTDTQYF
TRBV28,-,CASSLWGKRDTEAFF
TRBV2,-,CASSEGRGRTTEAFF
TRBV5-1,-,CASSWTGASYEQYF
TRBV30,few,CAWAPSFGGEGETQYF
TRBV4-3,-,CASSQEGGRAPYEQYF
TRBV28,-,CASSLATSGDYEQYF
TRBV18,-,CASSPGRQGVGEQYF
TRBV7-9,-,CSSSLASGAFSPLHF
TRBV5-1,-,CASSLWTSGGADTQYF
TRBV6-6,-,CASSSHVDGTSKNF
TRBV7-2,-,CASSLASSGGANTQYF
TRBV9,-,CASSTWGGGDEQFF
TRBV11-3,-,CASSLRSGVENTGELFF
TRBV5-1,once,CASSLLGTSNTGELFF
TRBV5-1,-,CASSLDSGYQETQYF
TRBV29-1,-,CSVSNNQAPNVLTF
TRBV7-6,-,CASSSGWRKAFF
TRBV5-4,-,CASSYGTGEANVLTF
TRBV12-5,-,CASQLGLAGQETQYF
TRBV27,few,CASSLLGSEAFF
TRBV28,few,CASSTGIRTYEQYF
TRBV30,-,CAWHRQGKAGGRSYNEQFF